This TCR beta chain derives from a study of T cells after yellow fever vaccination. This clonotype appeared a few times. TCRdb processed the 5' RACE reads anew with MiXCR; each CDR3 protein has one entry. The sample shows fewer than 500,000 distinct CDR3 sequences, about 17% of them seen only once. The germline V gene encodes CDR1 DFQATT and CDR2 SNEGSKA (reference sequence). V was cut by 3 bases and J by 7 bases, with 21 bases left in between. The CDR3 has 15 residues. The sample was PBMCs, taken before the yellow fever booster vaccination. The gene calls are TRBV20-1 and TRBJ2-5; weak D call: TRBD2 (7 bases). This TCR derives from a man between 18 and 35 years old who received the YFV17D yellow fever vaccine. CDR3 sequence: CSASPPRGGAGTQYF. CDR3 coding DNA: TGCAGTGCTAGCCCCCCCCGCGGGGGCGCTGGGACCCAGTACTTC.